This T cell receptor (beta chain) was found in a study of chemoradiotherapy in HPV16-positive cancers. Findings of the study overall: Non-HPV-specific T cells did not expand in tumors during treatment, whereas candidate HPV-specific clones and E7-related motifs did.

Over chemoradiotherapy, repertoires were sampled more than once. Here immunoSEQ multiplex PCR was the method, and the copy in TCRdb shows in-frame clones only, minus some. The sample comprises around 20,000 clones, about 87% of which are singletons, and approximately 6.2% rests with the top ten. As to this clone: Its antigen is still unknown.

V was shortened by 3 bases and J by 11 bases, with 11 bases between the two germline ends. From germline, CDR1 is LNHDA and CDR2 SQIVND (reference sequence). The CDR3 runs to 13 residues. Material: blood, obtained from a patient who underwent chemoradiotherapy. This receptor was obtained from a human donor with HPV-associated anogenital cancer. The V and J genes are TRBV19 and TRBJ1-6, with D unclear. CDR3 loop: CASSIGEGTPLHF. Written as DNA, the CDR3 is TGTGCCAGTAGTATTGGGGAAGGGACACCCCTCCACTTT.